Below, 19 T cell receptor beta chains from the same sample are listed, as sequenced in a study of molecular identifiers for immune sequencing clone quantification. Via MiXCR, TCRdb re-called the PCR reads, giving one row per CDR3 protein. Among roughly 630,000 distinct CDR3 sequences listed, roughly 25% were seen once. Sequencing input: naive CD8+ T cells from blood, with Jurkat cell RNA spiked in. Subset meaning: FACS-sorted CD8+CD4-CCR7+CD45RA+ naive T cells. The source of these receptors is a human donor in good health. Some libraries in this study had Jurkat cell RNA spiked in.

This clonotype was recorded at least ten times. The V and J genes are TRBV12-3 or TRBV12-4 and TRBJ1-1; D remains unclear. The V end lost 5 bases, the J end lost 3 bases, and 7 bases lay between the germline ends. The CDR3 is 12 residues long. The CDR3 sequence is CASSPIDTEAFF. The CDR3 coding sequence is TGTGCCAGCAGTCCGATAGACACTGAAGCTTTCTTT.

This clonotype has more than one count but fewer than ten. CDR3 loop: CASSVDRGMIQPQHF. DNA for the CDR3: TGTGCCAGCAGTGTAGACAGGGGCATGATTCAGCCCCAGCATTTT. The chain links TRBV27 to TRBJ1-5, with 8 bases that match TRBD1. This CDR3 is 15 amino acids long. The germline gives CDR1 MNHEY, CDR2 SMNVEV (reference sequence). J was trimmed by 6 bases and V by 5 bases; bases with no gene match: 9.

This chain uses TRBV20-1 with TRBJ2-3, with a possible D match to TRBD2 (6 bases). V was clipped by 4 bases and J by 6 bases, with 29 bases between them. Germline CDR1 reads DFQATT; CDR2 reads SNEGSKA (reference sequence). CDR3 length: 18 amino acids. The CDR3 nucleotides read TGCAGTGCTATGGGGCTCACGGGAGTAGTGTTTCGCGCGGATACGCAGTATTTT. It translates to CSAMGLTGVVFRADTQYF.

This sequence joins TRBV20-1 and TRBJ2-2, with D tentatively TRBD2 (7 bases). The CDR3 runs 14 residues. Germline lookup yields CDR1 DFQATT and CDR2 SNEGSKA (reference sequence). The ends were cut back, 1 base at V and 4 bases at J, with 10 bases in the middle. The DNA of the CDR3 is TGCAGTGCTAGAGTGCGGGGGCCCACCGGGGAGCTGTTTTTT. Protein: CSARVRGPTGELFF.

This clonotype occurred once. V is TRBV6-2 or TRBV6-3 and J is TRBJ2-7; D is unresolved. V was pared by 8 bases and J by 9 bases, with 14 bases between. The CDR3 has 11 amino acids. Germline V CDR1 and CDR2: MNHEY, SVGEGT. CDR3 region: CASGPVIGQYF. The CDR3, as DNA: TGTGCCAGCGGCCCCGTAATCGGGCAGTACTTC.

This clonotype was detected a few times. The chain couples TRBV7-2 to TRBJ2-7, with D unclear. V was cut by 2 bases and J by 2 bases, with 16 bases left in between. Germline V gene lookup returns CDR1 SGHTA and CDR2 FQGNSA. The CDR3 runs 16 residues. The CDR3 bases are TGTGCCAGCAGCTTATCCGACATTCCATCCCCCTACGAGCAGTACTTC. Its protein product is CASSLSDIPSPYEQYF.

Ten or more counts support this clonotype. The V gene is TRBV28, the J gene TRBJ1-6; TRBD1 might be the D (6 bases). V was cut by 5 bases and J by 5 bases, with 13 bases left in between. Germline CDR1 and CDR2: MDHEN and SYDVKM. The CDR3 spans 15 residues. CDR3 residues: CASSITGSDNSPLHF. CDR3 coding DNA: TGTGCCAGCAGTATCACAGGGAGTGATAATTCACCCCTCCACTTT.

This clonotype came up many times. The rearrangement uses TRBV19 and TRBJ1-4, with no clear D. Germline V gene data show CDR1 as LNHDA and CDR2 as SQIVND (reference sequence). The CDR3 is made up of 13 amino acids. V was pared by 4 bases and J by 7 bases, with 10 bases between. CDR3 amino acids: CASSTYSSEKLFF. CDR3 bases: TGTGCCAGTAGTACCTACTCCAGTGAAAAACTGTTTTTT.

Ten or more counts support this clonotype. The chain combines TRBV2 with TRBJ2-7; TRBD2 matches 8 bases. The CDR3 runs 15 residues. Trimming at V came to 6 bases and at J to 6 bases, leaving 13 bases not matched to a gene. Germline V CDR1 and CDR2: SNHLY, FYNNEI. CDR3 nucleotides: TGTGCCAGCAGACCCCCCTGGAGAGCGGGAGTCGAGCAGTACTTC. Translating it yields CASRPPWRAGVEQYF.

The genes are TRBV4-1 and TRBJ2-7; D is unclear. The CDR3 totals 16 residues. The germline V gene encodes CDR1 MGHRA and CDR2 YSYEKL. Between the trimmed V and J ends, which lost 0 bases and 2 bases, there was a span of 14 bases. For the CDR3, the DNA is TGCGCCAGCAGCCAAGAACGGTCCCTCGTTGCCTACGAGCAGTACTTC. Its translation: CASSQERSLVAYEQYF.

This clonotype was detected ten times or more. This rearrangement joins TRBV14 to TRBJ2-5; D remains ambiguous. The V end lost 7 bases, the J end lost 0 bases, and 6 bases lay between the germline ends. The CDR3 covers 12 residues. Looked up from germline, CDR1 is SGHDN and CDR2 is FVKESK. The CDR3, as DNA: TGTGCCAGCAACCGGTACCAAGAGACCCAGTACTTC. It specifies CASNRYQETQYF. The variable domain in full, with the rest retrieved from reference TRBV14 and TRBJ2-5, is EAGVTQFPSHSVIEKGQTVTLRCDPISGHDNLYWYRRVMGKEIKFLLHFVKESKQDESGMPNNRFLAERTGGTYSTLKVQPAELEDSGVYFCASNRYQETQYFGPGTRLLVL.

There are many counts of this clonotype. The chain is built from TRBV6-2 or TRBV6-3 and TRBJ1-1, with TRBD1 identical over 12 bases. The CDR3 extends over 16 amino acids. CDR1 and CDR2 from the germline V gene are MNHEY and SVGEGT. V was pared by 2 bases and J by 4 bases, with 5 bases of the junction left unmatched. In DNA form, the CDR3 reads TGTGCCAGCAGTTACCCCCGGGACAGGGGGCTCACTGAAGCTTTCTTT. Its protein product is CASSYPRDRGLTEAFF.

About this clonotype: This CDR3 fails to terminate in the conserved phenylalanine or tryptophan, so it likely reflects a read error. The chain links TRBV11-2 to TRBJ2-5; D is possibly TRBD1 or TRBD2 (5 bases each). The V gene's germline CDR1 is SGHAT and CDR2 FQNNGV. This CDR3 contains 13 residues. CDR3 protein: CASSLRDPENQYI. CDR3 in DNA: TGTGCCAGCAGCTTAAGGGACCCAGAGAACCAGTACATC.

The chain carries TRBV7-9 and TRBJ2-7; unclear D gene. The germline gives CDR1 SEHNR, CDR2 FQNEAQ (reference sequence). Trimming cost V 5 bases and J 4 bases, with 12 bases left between them. The CDR3 spans 13 residues. The CDR3 DNA follows: TGTGCCAGCAGCCCAACCTCATGGTACGAGCAGTACTTC. Protein sequence: CASSPTSWYEQYF.

The V call is TRBV6-2 or TRBV6-3, the J call TRBJ2-7; a possible D gene is TRBD1 (5 bases). Germline values: CDR1 MNHEY, CDR2 SVGEGT. V lost 0 bases and J lost 3, with 9 bases in between. This CDR3 is built from 14 residues. The CDR3 loop is CASSYSSGHYEQYF. The CDR3 DNA is TGTGCCAGCAGTTACTCGTCAGGGCACTACGAGCAGTACTTC.

Notes on this clonotype: A much larger clone sits a single nucleotide away, making a read error possible. The genes are TRBV27 and TRBJ2-4; D is unresolved. Trimming stripped 6 bases from V and 9 bases from J, with 30 bases between. CDR3 length: 18 residues. Germline CDR1 reads MNHEY; CDR2 reads SMNVEV (reference sequence). CDR3 coding DNA: TGTGCCAGCAGCCGCGTCGGCCCTCCCCGAATGGGTCAAAGCATTCAGTACTTC. Its translation: CASSRVGPPRMGQSIQYF.

On this clonotype itself: One end of the junction does not line up with germline, which may come from a read error. The chain recombines TRBV9 with TRBJ2-5, with D possibly matching TRBD2 (7 bases). The CDR3 has 15 amino acids. Germline lookup yields CDR1 SGDLS and CDR2 YYNGEE. CDR3 sequence reads: CASSIGGPGKEPQYF. The CDR3 nucleotides read TGTGCCAGCAGCATCGGGGGGCCGGGCAAAGAGCCCCAGTACTTC.

Comments on this clonotype: A much larger clone is a single base away; this may be a read error. This sequence joins TRBV6-2 or TRBV6-3 and TRBJ1-1, with D possibly matching TRBD1 (6 bases). This CDR3 has 16 amino acids. Per the germline V gene, CDR1 is MNHEY and CDR2 is SVGEGT. Trimming took off 2 bases at V and 4 bases at J, with 17 bases between the two ends. In DNA, the CDR3 is TGTGCCAGCAGTTACGGGGACATCCTTATGAGCACTGAAGCTTTCTTT. This gives the protein CASSYGDILMSTEAFF.

To note about this clonotype: Since a much larger clone is just one base distant, this may be a read error. The chain is built from TRBV7-9 and TRBJ1-1; 9 nucleotides align to TRBD1. This CDR3 has 15 residues. Germline values: CDR1 SEHNR, CDR2 FQNEAQ (reference sequence). CDR3 nucleotides: TGTGTCAGCAGCCTACGGACAGGGGCGAACACTGAAGCTTTCTTT. It encodes CVSSLRTGANTEAFF.